The sequence of this T cell receptor (beta chain) was determined in a study of multiple sclerosis patients with progressive multifocal leukoencephalopathy. As regards this clone: Its antigen is unknown.

The CDR3 runs 15 residues. The V gene's germline CDR1 is SQVTM and CDR2 ANQGSEA. Trimming left V 0 bases short and J 8 bases short, with 19 bases between. The study, taken as a whole, reports: Clones expanded at PML were already present before and during natalizumab.

Each PCR contained spiked synthetic TR CDR3 controls spanning every V-J pairing. Sequenced by immunoSEQ multiplex PCR; TCRdb stores in-frame clones only, minus some. Found here are 25,000 to 35,000 clones, under 90% of them singletons; the top ten hold 1.5%. Time point specified: more than 5 months of natalizumab therapy. This sample comprised PBMCs, obtained from a patient treated with natalizumab. This receptor was identified in a human donor with multiple sclerosis. This chain joins TRBV29-1 and TRBJ1-2; D possibly corresponds to TRBD1 (5 bases). CDR3 DNA: TGCAGCGTTGAAGATGGAACTCAGGGTTTGAGAGGCTACACCTTC. Translation: CSVEDGTQGLRGYTF.